What follows describes a single T cell receptor beta chain. The source of the sample is a study of blood T cell repertoires in COVID-19. Turning to the study itself: COVID-19 samples from acute and convalescent phases originated in the United States, Italy and Spain.

The CDR3 contains 11 residues. The V end lost 5 bases, the J end lost 3 bases, and 7 bases lay between the germline ends. Germline-derived CDR1 and CDR2 are DFQATT and SNEGSKA (reference sequence). How the authors handled the data: Using reference gene primer amplification, nucleated cell counts were estimated. Here immunoSEQ multiplex PCR was the method, and the copy in TCRdb shows in-frame clones only, minus some. That table furnishes V, J and clone size, whereas the DNA furnished D and trimming. The top ten clones hold just over 5% of a sample with tens of thousands of clones, just over 85% of them seen once.

The source is a human donor in a cohort sampled during active COVID-19. The chain carries TRBV20-1 and TRBJ1-1; D possibly corresponds to TRBD1 (5 bases). Sequencing was done on a sample of peripheral blood. CDR3 nucleotides: TGCAGTGCTTTCAGGGACACTGAAGCTTTCTTT. Its translation: CSAFRDTEAFF.